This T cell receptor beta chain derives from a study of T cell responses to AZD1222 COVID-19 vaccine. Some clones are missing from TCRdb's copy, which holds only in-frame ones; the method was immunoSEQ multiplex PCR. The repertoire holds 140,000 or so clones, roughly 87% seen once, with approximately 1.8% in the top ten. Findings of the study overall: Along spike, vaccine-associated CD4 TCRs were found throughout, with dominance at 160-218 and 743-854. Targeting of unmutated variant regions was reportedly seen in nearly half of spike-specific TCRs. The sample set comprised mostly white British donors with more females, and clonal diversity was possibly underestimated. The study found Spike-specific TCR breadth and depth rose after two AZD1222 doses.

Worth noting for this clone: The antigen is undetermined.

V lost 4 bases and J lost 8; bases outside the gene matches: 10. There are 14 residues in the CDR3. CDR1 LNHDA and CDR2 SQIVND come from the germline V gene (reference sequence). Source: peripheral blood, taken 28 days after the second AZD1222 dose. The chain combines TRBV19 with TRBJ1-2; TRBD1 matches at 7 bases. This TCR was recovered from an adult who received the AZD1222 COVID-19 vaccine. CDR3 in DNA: TGTGCCAGTAGTACAACCGGGACAGCCCAAGGCTACACCTTC. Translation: CASSTTGTAQGYTF.